Listed below are T cell receptor beta chains from one sample, sequenced in a study of T cells in Graves' hyperthyroidism and ophthalmopathy. In TCRdb, the multiplex PCR reads were re-called with MiXCR into one record per CDR3 protein. The repertoire holds fewer than 500,000 distinct CDR3 sequences, with around 15% as singletons. Specimen: blood. All receptors derive from a woman aged 25 to 45 with Graves' ophthalmopathy. Each CDR3 is given with its conserved first and last residue. A D gene is named only where the DNA matches it firmly. A row's size may be missing; if present it is once, few, many or a size class.

TRBD1 | many | TRBJ1-2 | TRBV27 | TGTGCCAGCAGTTTCCTACCCAGGGGGCGGGAAGGCTACACCTTC | CASSFLPRGREGYTF
- | many | TRBJ2-3 | TRBV28 | TGTGCCAGCAGTGACTCCTCGGAGTGGACAGATACGCAGTATTTT | CASSDSSEWTDTQYF
- | few | TRBJ1-1 | TRBV30 | TGTGCCTGGAAGCAGGATCATGGGGGGGAAGCTTTCTTT | CAWKQDHGGEAFF
- | many | TRBJ2-3 | TRBV7-9 | TGTGCCAGCAGCTTACCCTCCCGACGGACAGATACGCAGTATTTT | CASSLPSRRTDTQYF
TRBD1 | many | TRBJ1-5 | TRBV28 | TGTGCCAGCACTAGTCAGGGACAGATTTATAGCAATCAGCCCCAGCATTTT | CASTSQGQIYSNQPQHF
- | many | TRBJ1-1 | TRBV6-1 | TGTGCCAGCAGTGAGAAAGGTCCGAACACTGAAGCTTTCTTT | CASSEKGPNTEAFF
- | many | TRBJ1-6 | TRBV11-1 | TGTGCCAGCAGCAAAAGGGTTTCTTCACCCCTCCACTTT | CASSKRVSSPLHF
- | many | TRBJ1-1 | TRBV28 | TGTGCCAGCAGTTTACAGGGGAGGAGGGCTGAAGCTTTCTTT | CASSLQGRRAEAFF
TRBD1 | many | TRBJ2-3 | TRBV11-3 | TGTGCCAGCAGCTTAGGGGGCACCGGGACAGCCGACGATACGCAGTATTTT | CASSLGGTGTADDTQYF
TRBD2 | many | TRBJ2-2 | TRBV20-1 | TGCAGTGCTAGAGGTCGGGAGGGGCGGGACAACACCGGGGAGCTGTTTTTT | CSARGREGRDNTGELFF
- | many | TRBJ2-7 | TRBV20-1 | TGCAGTGCCTTAGACTCCGCCGCCTACGAGCAGTACTTC | CSALDSAAYEQYF
- | many | TRBJ1-4 | TRBV7-9 | TGTGCCAGCAGCTTGGATGGGGGGACTAATGAAAAACTGTTTTTT | CASSLDGGTNEKLFF
TRBD2 | once | TRBJ2-3 | TRBV27 | TGTGCCAGCAGTTTAATAGCGGGGGCCTCCAGAGATACGCAGTATTTT | CASSLIAGASRDTQYF
- | many | TRBJ2-3 | TRBV15 | TGTGCCACCAGCAGACAAAAACCACAGACAAGCACAGATACGCAGTATTTT | CATSRQKPQTSTDTQYF
- | - | TRBJ1-2 | TRBV24-1 | TGTGCCACCAGTCCTGAGGGGAGGGATGGCTACACCTTC | CATSPEGRDGYTF
TRBD1 | many | TRBJ1-5 | TRBV19 | TGTGCCAGTAATAACAGGGGAAGATGGCAGCCCCAGCATTTT | CASNNRGRWQPQHF
- | - | TRBJ2-7 | TRBV13 | TGTGCCAGCAGCCACCGGTCCCAGGGCGGGGCCTACGAGCAGTACTTC | CASSHRSQGGAYEQYF
- | few | TRBJ1-1 | TRBV29-1 | TGCGCGAGCTGCAGGGGAATGAACACTGAAGCTTTCTTT | CASCRGMNTEAFF
- | many | TRBJ2-7 | TRBV3-1 | TGTGCCAGCAGCTCCCGGGACGCTCGGCAGTACTTC | CASSSRDARQYF
TRBD1 | - | TRBJ2-1 | TRBV28 | TGTGCCAGCAGTTTTGTAGGGGGCCGTTCCTACGATGAGCAGTTCTTC | CASSFVGGRSYDEQFF